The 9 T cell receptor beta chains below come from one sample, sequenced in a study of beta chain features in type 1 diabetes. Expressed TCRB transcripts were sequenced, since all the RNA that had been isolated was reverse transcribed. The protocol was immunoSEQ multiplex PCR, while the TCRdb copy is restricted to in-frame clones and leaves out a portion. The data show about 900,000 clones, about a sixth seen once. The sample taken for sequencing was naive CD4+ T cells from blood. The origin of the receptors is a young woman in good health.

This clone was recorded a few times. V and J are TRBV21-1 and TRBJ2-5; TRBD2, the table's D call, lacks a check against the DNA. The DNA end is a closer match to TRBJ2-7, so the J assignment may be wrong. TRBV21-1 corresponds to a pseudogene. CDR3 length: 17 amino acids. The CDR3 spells CASSKVDSLNEDYEQYF. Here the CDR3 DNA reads TGTGCCAGCAGCAAAGTTGACTCCTTAAATGAAGACTACGAGCAGTACTTC.

The CDR3 is CASSQEWTTQIYGYTF. The CDR3 bases are TGCGCCAGCAGCCAAGAATGGACCACCCAGATTTATGGCTACACCTTC. The V and J genes are TRBV4-3 and TRBJ1-2; D not resolved. The V end lost 0 bases, the J end lost 5 bases, and 16 bases lay between the germline ends. Germline V CDR1 and CDR2: LGHNA, YSLEER. The CDR3 contains 16 residues.

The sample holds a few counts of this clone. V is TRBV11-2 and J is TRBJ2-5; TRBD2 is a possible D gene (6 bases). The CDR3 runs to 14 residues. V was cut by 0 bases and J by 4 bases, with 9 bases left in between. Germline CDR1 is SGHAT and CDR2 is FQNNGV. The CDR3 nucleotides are TGTGCCAGCAGCTTAGACACGGGAGCAGAGACCCAGTACTTC. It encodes CASSLDTGAETQYF.

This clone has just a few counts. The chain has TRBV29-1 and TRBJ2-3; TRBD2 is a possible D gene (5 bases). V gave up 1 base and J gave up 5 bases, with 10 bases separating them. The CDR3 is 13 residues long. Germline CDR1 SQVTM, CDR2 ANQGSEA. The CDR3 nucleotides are TGCAGCGTTGAAGCCAATCGGGGAGATACGCAGTATTTT. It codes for CSVEANRGDTQYF.

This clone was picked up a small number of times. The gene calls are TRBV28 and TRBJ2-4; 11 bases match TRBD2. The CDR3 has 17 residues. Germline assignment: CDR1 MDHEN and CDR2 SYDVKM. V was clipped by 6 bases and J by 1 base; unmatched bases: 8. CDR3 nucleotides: TGTGCCAGCAGCCCACTAGCGGGAGCGAAGGCCAAAAACATTCAGTACTTC. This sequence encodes CASSPLAGAKAKNIQYF.

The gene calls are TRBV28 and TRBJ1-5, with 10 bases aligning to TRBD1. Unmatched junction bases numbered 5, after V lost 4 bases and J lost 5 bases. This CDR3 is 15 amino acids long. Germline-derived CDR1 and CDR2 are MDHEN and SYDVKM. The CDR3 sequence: CASSSSGQGYQPQHF. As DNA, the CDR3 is TGTGCCAGCAGTTCCTCGGGACAGGGGTATCAGCCCCAGCATTTT.

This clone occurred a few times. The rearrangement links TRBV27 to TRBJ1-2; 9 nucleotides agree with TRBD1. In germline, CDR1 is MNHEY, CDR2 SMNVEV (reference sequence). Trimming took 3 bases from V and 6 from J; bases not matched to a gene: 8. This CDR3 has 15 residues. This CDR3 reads CASSLRPGQGHGYTF. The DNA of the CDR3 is TGTGCCAGCAGTTTGAGGCCGGGACAGGGCCATGGCTACACCTTC.

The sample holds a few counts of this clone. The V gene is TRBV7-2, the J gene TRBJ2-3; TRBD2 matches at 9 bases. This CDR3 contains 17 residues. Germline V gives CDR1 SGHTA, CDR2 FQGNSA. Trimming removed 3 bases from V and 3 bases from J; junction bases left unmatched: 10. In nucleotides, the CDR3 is TGTGCCAGCAGCTTGGCGACTAGCGGAGGGCCAACAGATACGCAGTATTTT. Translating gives CASSLATSGGPTDTQYF.

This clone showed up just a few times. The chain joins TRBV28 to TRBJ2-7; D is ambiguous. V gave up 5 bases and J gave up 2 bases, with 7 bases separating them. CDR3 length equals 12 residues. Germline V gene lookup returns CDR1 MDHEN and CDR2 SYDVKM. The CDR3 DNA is TGTGCCAGCAGTCTAACGCCCTACGAGCAGTACTTC. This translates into CASSLTPYEQYF. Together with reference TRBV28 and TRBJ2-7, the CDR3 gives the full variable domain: DVKVTQSSRYLVKRTGEKVFLECVQDMDHENMFWYRQDPGLGLRLIYFSYDVKMKEKGDIPEGYSVSREKKERFSLILESASTNQTSMYLCASSLTPYEQYFGPGTRLTVT.